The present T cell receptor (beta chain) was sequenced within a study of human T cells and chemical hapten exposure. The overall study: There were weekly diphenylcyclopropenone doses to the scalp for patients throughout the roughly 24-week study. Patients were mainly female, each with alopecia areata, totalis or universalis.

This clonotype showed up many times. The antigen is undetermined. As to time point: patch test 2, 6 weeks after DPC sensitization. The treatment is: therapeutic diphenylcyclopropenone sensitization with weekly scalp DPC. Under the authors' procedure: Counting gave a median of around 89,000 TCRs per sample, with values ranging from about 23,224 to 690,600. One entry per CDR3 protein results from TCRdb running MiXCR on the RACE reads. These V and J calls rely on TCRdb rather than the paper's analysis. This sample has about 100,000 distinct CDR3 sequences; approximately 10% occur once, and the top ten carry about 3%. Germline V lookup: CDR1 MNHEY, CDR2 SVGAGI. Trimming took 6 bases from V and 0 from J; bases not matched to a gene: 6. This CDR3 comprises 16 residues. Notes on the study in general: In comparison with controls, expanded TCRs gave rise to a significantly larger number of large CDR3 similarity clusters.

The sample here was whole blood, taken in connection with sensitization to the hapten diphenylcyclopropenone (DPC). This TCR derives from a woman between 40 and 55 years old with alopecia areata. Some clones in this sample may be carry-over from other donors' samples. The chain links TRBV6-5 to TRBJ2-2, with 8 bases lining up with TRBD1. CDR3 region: CASRVTGGSNTGELFF. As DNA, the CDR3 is TGTGCCAGCAGGGTAACAGGGGGTTCGAACACCGGGGAGCTGTTTTTT.